This TCR beta chain was sequenced in a study of blood T cells in healthy people across ages. The study, taken as a whole, reports: Naive T cell percentage by flow cytometry tracked strongly with beta diversity.

Primers used in a second PCR of roughly 6 to 12 cycles were a sample-barcoded 5' primer and a J-beta primer mix. TCRdb processed the 5' RACE reads anew with MiXCR; each CDR3 protein has one entry. The table shows 850,000 to 1,000,000 distinct CDR3 sequences, with around 48% occurring only once. Healthy Caucasian individuals from Russia aged roughly 6 to 90 served as donors. At least ten counts were recorded for this clonotype. Its antigen is not known. This TCR derives from a man in his thirties or forties in good health. The specimen was blood.

CDR3 sequence: CASSFNSATSTDTQYF. The CDR3 bases are TGTGCCAGCAGCTTCAACAGTGCTACTAGCACAGATACGCAGTATTTT. The chain is built from TRBV11-2 and TRBJ2-3, with D uncertain. Trimming removed 3 bases from V and 0 bases from J, with 13 bases in between. This CDR3 is 16 amino acids long. Germline loops: CDR1 SGHAT, CDR2 FQNNGV. Looking up the rest from reference TRBV11-2 and TRBJ2-3 gives the full variable domain: EAGVAQSPRYKIIEKRQSVAFWCNPISGHATLYWYQQILGQGPKLLIQFQNNGVVDDSQLPKDRFSAERLKGVDSTLKIQPAKLEDSAVYLCASSFNSATSTDTQYFGPGTRLTVL.